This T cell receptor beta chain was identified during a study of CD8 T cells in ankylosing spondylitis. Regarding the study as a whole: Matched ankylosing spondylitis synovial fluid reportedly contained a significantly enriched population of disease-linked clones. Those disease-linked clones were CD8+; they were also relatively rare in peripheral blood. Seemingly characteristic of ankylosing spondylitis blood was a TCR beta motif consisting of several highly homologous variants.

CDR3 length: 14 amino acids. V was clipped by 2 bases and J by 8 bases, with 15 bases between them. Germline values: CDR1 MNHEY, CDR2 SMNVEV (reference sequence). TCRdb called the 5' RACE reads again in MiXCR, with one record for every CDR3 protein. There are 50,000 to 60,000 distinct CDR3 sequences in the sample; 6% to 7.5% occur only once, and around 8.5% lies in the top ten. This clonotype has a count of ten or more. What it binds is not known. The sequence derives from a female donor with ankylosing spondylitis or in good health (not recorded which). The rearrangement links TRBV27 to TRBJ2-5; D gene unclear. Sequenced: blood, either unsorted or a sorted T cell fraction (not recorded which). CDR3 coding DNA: TGTGCCAGCAGTTTACTGGCGGACCTGAGAACCCAGTACTTC. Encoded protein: CASSLLADLRTQYF.